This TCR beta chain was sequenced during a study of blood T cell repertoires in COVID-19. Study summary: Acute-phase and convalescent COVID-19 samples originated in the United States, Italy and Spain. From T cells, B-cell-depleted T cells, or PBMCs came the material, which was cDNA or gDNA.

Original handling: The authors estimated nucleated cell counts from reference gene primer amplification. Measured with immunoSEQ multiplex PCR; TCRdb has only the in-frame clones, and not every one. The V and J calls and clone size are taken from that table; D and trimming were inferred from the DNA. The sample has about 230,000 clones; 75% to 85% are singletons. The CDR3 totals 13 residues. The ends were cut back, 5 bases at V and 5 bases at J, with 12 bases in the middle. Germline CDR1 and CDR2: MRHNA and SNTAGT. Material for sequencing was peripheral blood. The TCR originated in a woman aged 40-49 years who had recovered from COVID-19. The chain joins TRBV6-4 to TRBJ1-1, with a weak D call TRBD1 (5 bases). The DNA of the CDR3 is TGTGCCAGCAGTTTGTGGGGGGGAACTGAAGCTTTCTTT. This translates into CASSLWGGTEAFF.